The 10 T cell receptor beta chains reported below all come from one sample, sequenced in a study of blood T cells in healthy people across ages (dated by TCRdb to the mid-2010s). The library came from 5' RACE. The sample was run on an Illumina HiSeq 2500. The second PCR ran for roughly 7 to 12 cycles and used a J-beta primer mix along with a sample-barcoded 5' primer. TCRdb applied fastp at Q25 and MiXCR to the public reads, then kept only in-frame beta chains. CDR3 protein sequences are deduplicated, and each keeps its most common genes and DNA. This sample lists 780,000 or so distinct CDR3 sequences; around three fifths were detected once. The ten largest clones capture 20% to 30% of the sample. Sequencing was performed on blood. Receptors were obtained from a man aged 35-49 years in good health.

The chain employs TRBV20-1 and TRBJ2-7; TRBD2 might be the D (6 bases). Germline assignment: CDR1 DFQATT and CDR2 SNEGSKA (reference sequence). CDR3 length equals 13 residues. Between the trimmed V and J ends, which lost 6 bases and 3 bases, there was a span of 15 bases. The chain's CDR3 is CSAVWGDVYEQYF. The CDR3 region has the DNA TGCAGTGCCGTCTGGGGGGACGTCTACGAGCAGTACTTC.

This chain links TRBV10-3 with TRBJ2-3; 8 nucleotides align to TRBD2. This CDR3 has 16 residues. From germline, CDR1 is ENHRY and CDR2 SYGVKD. V was clipped by 3 bases and J by 1 base; unmatched bases: 6. The CDR3 sequence: CAISDLTGGGTDTQYF. The DNA for the CDR3 is TGTGCCATCAGTGACCTAACGGGAGGGGGCACAGATACGCAGTATTTT.

A few counts support this clonotype. The chain has TRBV27 and TRBJ2-5; weak D call: TRBD2 (5 bases). The CDR3 totals 15 residues. The germline V and J ends were trimmed by 2 bases and 5 bases, with 15 bases remaining between them. Germline CDR1 and CDR2: MNHEY and SMNVEV (reference sequence). CDR3 sequence (DNA): TGTGCCAGCAGTTTAAGGCGCGGGCTAAGGGAGACCCAGTACTTC. This gives the protein CASSLRRGLRETQYF.

The chain is built from TRBV11-2 and TRBJ1-2; D may be TRBD1 (6 bases). Germline values: CDR1 SGHAT, CDR2 FQNNGV. This CDR3 region has 16 residues. Trimming stripped 0 bases from V and 2 bases from J, with 13 bases between. The CDR3, as DNA: TGTGCCAGCAGCTTAGACTGGGATACAGGGAACTATGGCTACACCTTC. Translated, it gives CASSLDWDTGNYGYTF.

The J gene is TRBJ1-5, the V gene TRBV2, with 7 bases aligning to TRBD1. Germline CDR1 and CDR2: SNHLY and FYNNEI. The V and J ends lost 3 bases and 7 bases, in that order; junction bases with no gene match: 6. This CDR3 is 14 amino acids long. The CDR3 sequence: CASSDGRGNQPQHF. As DNA, the CDR3 is TGTGCCAGCAGTGATGGCAGGGGGAACCAGCCCCAGCATTTT.

The rearrangement links TRBV7-2 to TRBJ1-2, with a possible D match to TRBD1 (5 bases). V gave up 1 base and J gave up 5 bases, with 11 bases separating them. The CDR3 extends over 14 amino acids. The germline CDR1 and CDR2 sequences are SGHTA and FQGNSA. The CDR3 nucleotides read TGTGCCAGCAGCTTAGAAGCGGGGCCTTATGGCTACACCTTC. It specifies CASSLEAGPYGYTF.

This clonotype occurred a few times. The chain is built from TRBV2 and TRBJ2-5; 12 bases align to TRBD1. Germline CDR1 reads SNHLY; CDR2 reads FYNNEI. Trimming removed 5 bases from V and 6 bases from J; junction bases left unmatched: 13. The CDR3 extends over 17 amino acids. The CDR3 sequence is CASSTRDRGLLDKTQYF. CDR3 coding DNA: TGTGCCAGCAGTACCCGGGACAGGGGGCTTCTGGATAAGACCCAGTACTTC. The variable domain in full, completed from reference TRBV2 and TRBJ2-5, reads EPEVTQTPSHQVTQMGQEVILRCVPISNHLYFYWYRQILGQKVEFLVSFYNNEISEKSEIFDDQFSVERPDGSNFTLKIRSTKLEDSAMYFCASSTRDRGLLDKTQYFGPGTRLLVL.

The chain has TRBV4-1 and TRBJ2-7; D uncertain. The J call may be in error: the DNA end matches TRBJ2-5 better. Germline assignment: CDR1 MGHRA and CDR2 YSYEKL. The CDR3 loop spans 18 amino acids. The CDR3, as DNA: TGCGCCAGCAGCCAAGGTCAAAATATTGGTATAGGCCGAGAGACCCAGTACTTC. This sequence encodes CASSQGQNIGIGRETQYF.

The chain is built from TRBV3-1 and TRBJ1-2; unclear D gene. Germline loops: CDR1 LGHDT, CDR2 YNNKEL (reference sequence). The CDR3 totals 15 residues. With 0 bases removed from V and 10 bases from J, the gap between germline ends came to 18 bases. CDR3 in DNA: TGTGCCAGCAGCCAAGAAGAAACTTATCGGCCCGCCTACACCTTC. Translating gives CASSQEETYRPAYTF.

The V and J genes are TRBV24-1 and TRBJ1-5; D unclear. The germline CDR1 and CDR2 sequences are KGHDR and SFDVKD. The CDR3 length is 13 residues. Trimming took off 9 bases at V and 1 base at J, with 9 bases between the two ends. The CDR3 DNA sequence: TGTGCCACCCAACCTTTCAGCAATCAGCCCCAGCATTTT. It is translated as CATQPFSNQPQHF.